The rows below give T cell receptor beta chains drawn from one sample of a study of OX40 agonist ivuxolimab in advanced cancers. The assay was immunoSEQ multiplex PCR, and TCRdb's table has in-frame clones only and misses some. In the table there are 65,000 to 80,000 clones, under 95% of which are singletons. Here the sequenced sample was CD4+ or CD8+ T cells sorted from blood, taken in a trial of the OX40 agonist ivuxolimab. These receptors were obtained from an adult with an advanced solid tumor such as melanoma, head and neck, liver or kidney cancer. Both conserved end residues are part of each CDR3. D genes are given only for firm matches. Clone size is shown for a subset of rows, as once, few, many or a class of expanded clone.

d_call,v_call,clone_size,j_call,cdr3_aa,cdr3_nt
.,TRBV19,once,TRBJ2-7,CASSPPMGGATHEQYF,TGTGCCAGTAGTCCCCCAATGGGGGGTGCGACCCACGAGCAGTACTTC
TRBD2,TRBV7-2,.,TRBJ2-2,CASSLVASGEDGELFF,TGTGCCAGCAGCTTAGTAGCTAGCGGGGAAGACGGGGAGCTGTTTTTT
TRBD2,TRBV7-2,.,TRBJ2-7,CASSYGLAGPYEQYF,TGTGCCAGCAGCTACGGACTAGCGGGGCCCTACGAGCAGTACTTC
.,TRBV19,.,TRBJ1-4,CASRSGTANEKLFF,TGTGCCAGTAGGTCCGGGACGGCAAATGAAAAACTGTTTTTT
.,TRBV4-3,.,TRBJ2-1,CASSQVSGDYNEQFF,TGCGCCAGCAGCCAAGTCTCCGGGGATTACAATGAGCAGTTCTTC
.,TRBV7-9,.,TRBJ2-7,CASREGTTYEQYF,TGTGCCAGCAGAGAAGGGACGACCTACGAGCAGTACTTC
TRBD1,TRBV5-1,.,TRBJ1-2,CASSLGDSLYGYTF,TGCGCCAGCAGCTTGGGGGACAGCCTCTATGGCTACACCTTC
.,TRBV7-2,once,TRBJ2-7,CASSSAGAVSYEQYF,TGTGCCAGCAGCTCCGCAGGGGCCGTCTCCTACGAGCAGTACTTC
.,TRBV7-6,.,TRBJ1-3,CASSTYDRLGNTIYF,TGTGCCAGCAGCACTTACGACCGCCTCGGAAACACCATATATTTT
.,TRBV7-6,.,TRBJ2-7,CASSPRGAAYEQYF,TGTGCCAGCAGCCCCCGAGGAGCTGCCTACGAGCAGTACTTC
TRBD2,TRBV30,.,TRBJ2-2,CAWSYRGGLSGELFF,TGTGCCTGGAGTTACCGGGGGGGCCTATCCGGGGAGCTGTTTTTT
.,TRBV2,.,TRBJ1-1,CASFTGLSPMNTEAFF,TGTGCCAGCTTCACGGGATTGAGTCCCATGAACACTGAAGCTTTCTTT
.,TRBV30,.,TRBJ2-1,CAWVGDDSYNEQFF,TGTGCCTGGGTCGGGGACGACTCCTACAATGAGCAGTTCTTC
.,TRBV7-9,.,TRBJ1-1,CASHVGYMNTEAFF,TGTGCCAGCCACGTCGGCTACATGAACACTGAAGCTTTCTTT
TRBD1,TRBV6-1,.,TRBJ1-2,CASRRQGPDYGYTF,TGTGCCAGCCGAAGACAGGGTCCTGACTATGGCTACACCTTC
TRBD1,TRBV6-1,.,TRBJ2-3,CASSEWTGAGTDTQYF,TGTGCCAGCAGTGAATGGACAGGGGCTGGCACAGATACGCAGTATTTT
.,TRBV7-6,.,TRBJ1-5,CASSPHPGGGNQPQHF,TGTGCCAGCAGCCCCCATCCGGGGGGTGGCAATCAGCCCCAGCATTTT
.,TRBV7-6,once,TRBJ1-6,CASSPSGSRSPLHF,TGTGCCAGCAGCCCCTCGGGCAGCCGTTCACCCCTCCACTTT
TRBD1,TRBV7-9,once,TRBJ2-5,CASSTDRRRETQYF,TGTGCCAGCAGCACGGACAGGAGGAGAGAGACCCAGTACTTC
.,TRBV27,.,TRBJ1-1,CASSWQGSNTEAFF,TGTGCCAGCAGTTGGCAAGGGTCTAACACTGAAGCTTTCTTT
TRBD1,TRBV4-2,.,TRBJ2-1,CASSQDLGTGGNEQFF,TGTGCCAGCAGCCAAGATCTCGGGACAGGGGGGAATGAGCAGTTCTTC
.,TRBV30,.,TRBJ1-5,CAWARVALNQPQHF,TGTGCCTGGGCTCGGGTCGCCCTTAATCAGCCCCAGCATTTT
.,TRBV13,.,TRBJ2-3,CASSPYSPNTQYF,TGTGCCAGCAGCCCTTACAGCCCTAATACGCAGTATTTT
TRBD2,TRBV15,.,TRBJ2-7,CATSRERVLSGNSYEQYF,TGTGCCACCAGCAGAGAGAGGGTGCTTAGCGGGAACTCCTACGAGCAGTACTTC
.,TRBV18,.,TRBJ2-7,CASSPLDGVYEQYF,TGTGCCAGCTCACCCCTCGACGGGGTCTACGAGCAGTACTTC
.,TRBV11-2,.,TRBJ1-1,CASSLGWAESKTEAFF,TGTGCCAGCAGCCTAGGCTGGGCAGAGTCGAAGACTGAAGCTTTCTTT
.,TRBV5-5,.,TRBJ1-5,CASSLASENQPQHF,TGTGCCAGCAGCTTGGCATCGGAAAATCAGCCCCAGCATTTT
.,TRBV5-6,few,TRBJ1-1,CASSLSSTEAFF,TGTGCCAGCAGCTTGTCGAGCACTGAAGCTTTCTTT
.,TRBV5-4,.,TRBJ2-3,CASSLEGEGTDTQYF,TGTGCCAGCAGCTTGGAGGGGGAAGGCACAGATACGCAGTATTTT
.,TRBV5-6,.,TRBJ2-1,CASSLALTVVAYNEQFF,TGTGCCAGCAGCTTGGCCCTGACGGTAGTCGCCTACAATGAGCAGTTCTTC
TRBD2,TRBV27,.,TRBJ2-1,CASSPGTSGYNEQFF,TGTGCCAGCAGTCCTGGGACTAGCGGATACAATGAGCAGTTCTTC
TRBD2,TRBV5-1,.,TRBJ2-7,CASSKPTSERDEQYF,TGCGCCAGCTCCAAGCCGACTAGCGAGCGAGACGAGCAGTACTTC